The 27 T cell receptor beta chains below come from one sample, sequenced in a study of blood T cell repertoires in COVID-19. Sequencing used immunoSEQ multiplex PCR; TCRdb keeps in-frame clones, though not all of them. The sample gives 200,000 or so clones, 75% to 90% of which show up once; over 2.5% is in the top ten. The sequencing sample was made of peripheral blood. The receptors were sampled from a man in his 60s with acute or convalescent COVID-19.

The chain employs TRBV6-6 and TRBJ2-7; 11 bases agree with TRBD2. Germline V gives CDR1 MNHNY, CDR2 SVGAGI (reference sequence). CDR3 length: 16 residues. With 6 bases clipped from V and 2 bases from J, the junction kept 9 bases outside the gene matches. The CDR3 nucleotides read TGTGCCAGCAGCCGATCCGGACTAGCGGGCACCTACGAGCAGTACTTC. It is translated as CASSRSGLAGTYEQYF.

This CDR3 is CASSDGAAGEQFF. CDR3 DNA: TGTGCCAGCAGTGACGGTGCCGCCGGTGAGCAGTTCTTC. This chain joins TRBV6-4 and TRBJ2-1; D is unclear. Trimming stripped 2 bases from V and 9 bases from J, with 11 bases between. Germline values: CDR1 MRHNA, CDR2 SNTAGT. The CDR3 contains 13 residues.

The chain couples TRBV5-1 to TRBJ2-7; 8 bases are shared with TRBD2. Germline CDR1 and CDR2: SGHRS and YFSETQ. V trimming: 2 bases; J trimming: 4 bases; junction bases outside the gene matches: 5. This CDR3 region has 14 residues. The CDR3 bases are TGCGCCAGCAGCTTCGGGACGGGAGGGTACGAGCAGTACTTC. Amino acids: CASSFGTGGYEQYF.

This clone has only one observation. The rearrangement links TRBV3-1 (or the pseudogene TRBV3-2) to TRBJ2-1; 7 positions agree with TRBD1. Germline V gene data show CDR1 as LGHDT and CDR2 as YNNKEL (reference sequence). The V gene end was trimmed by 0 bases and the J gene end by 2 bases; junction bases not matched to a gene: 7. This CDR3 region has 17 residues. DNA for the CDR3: TGTGCCAGCAGCCAAGAAAGGGTCGGGACAGCCTACAATGAGCAGTTCTTC. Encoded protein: CASSQERVGTAYNEQFF.

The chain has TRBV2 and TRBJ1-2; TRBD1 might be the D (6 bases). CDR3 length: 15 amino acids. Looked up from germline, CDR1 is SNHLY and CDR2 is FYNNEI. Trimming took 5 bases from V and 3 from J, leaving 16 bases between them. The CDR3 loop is CASSSGTKNHYGYTF. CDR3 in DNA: TGTGCCAGCAGTTCCGGGACAAAAAACCACTATGGCTACACCTTC.

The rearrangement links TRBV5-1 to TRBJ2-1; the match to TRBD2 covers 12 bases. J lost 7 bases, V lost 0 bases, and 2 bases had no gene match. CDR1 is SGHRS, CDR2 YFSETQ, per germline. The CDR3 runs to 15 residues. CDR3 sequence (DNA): TGCGCCAGCAGCTTGGGACTAGCGGGAGTGAATGAGCAGTTCTTC. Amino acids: CASSLGLAGVNEQFF.

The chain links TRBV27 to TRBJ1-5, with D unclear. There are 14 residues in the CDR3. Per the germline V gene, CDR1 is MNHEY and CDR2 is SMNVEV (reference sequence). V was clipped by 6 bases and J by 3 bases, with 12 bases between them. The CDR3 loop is CASRLRENNQPQHF. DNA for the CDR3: TGTGCCAGCAGACTAAGGGAGAACAATCAGCCCCAGCATTTT.

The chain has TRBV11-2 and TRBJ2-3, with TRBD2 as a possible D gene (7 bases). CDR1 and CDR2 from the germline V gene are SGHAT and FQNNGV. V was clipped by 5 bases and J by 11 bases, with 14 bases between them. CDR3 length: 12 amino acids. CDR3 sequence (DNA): TGTGCCAGCAGCCCAGGGGCGGGGGAGCAGTATTTT. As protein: CASSPGAGEQYF.

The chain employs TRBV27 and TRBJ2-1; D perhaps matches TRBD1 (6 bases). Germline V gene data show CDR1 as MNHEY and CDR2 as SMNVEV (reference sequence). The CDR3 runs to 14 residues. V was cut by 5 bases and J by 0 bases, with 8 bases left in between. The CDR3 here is CASSGQPSYNEQFF. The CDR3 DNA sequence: TGTGCCAGCAGTGGACAGCCCTCCTACAATGAGCAGTTCTTC.

The CDR3 reads CASSPFQFGTSEHEQYF. For the CDR3, the DNA is TGTGCCAGCAGCCCGTTTCAATTTGGGACTAGCGAACACGAGCAGTACTTC. The chain carries TRBV3-1 (or the pseudogene TRBV3-2) and TRBJ2-7; 10 bases match TRBD2. The CDR3 spans 17 residues. V was pared by 4 bases and J by 5 bases, with 14 bases of the junction left unmatched. Germline V gene lookup returns CDR1 LGHDT and CDR2 YNNKEL (reference sequence).

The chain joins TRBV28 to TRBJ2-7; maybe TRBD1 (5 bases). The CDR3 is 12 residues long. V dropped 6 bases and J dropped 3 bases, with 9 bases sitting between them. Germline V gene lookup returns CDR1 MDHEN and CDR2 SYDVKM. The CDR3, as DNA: TGTGCCAGCAGAAGGGGTCTCTACGAGCAGTACTTC. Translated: CASRRGLYEQYF.

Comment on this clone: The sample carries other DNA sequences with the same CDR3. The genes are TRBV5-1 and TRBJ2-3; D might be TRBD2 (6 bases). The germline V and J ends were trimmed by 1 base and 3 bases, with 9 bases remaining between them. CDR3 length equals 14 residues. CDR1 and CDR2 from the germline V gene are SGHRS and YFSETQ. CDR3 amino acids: CASSLYRETDTQYF. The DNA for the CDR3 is TGCGCCAGCAGCTTGTACCGGGAGACAGATACGCAGTATTTT.

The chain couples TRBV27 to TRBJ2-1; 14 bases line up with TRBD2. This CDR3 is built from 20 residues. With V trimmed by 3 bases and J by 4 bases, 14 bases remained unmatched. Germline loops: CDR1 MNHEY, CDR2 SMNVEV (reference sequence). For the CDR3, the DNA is TGTGCCAGCAGTTTGGTCGTAACGACTAGCGGGAGGGCGGCGTACAATGAGCAGTTCTTC. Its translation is CASSLVVTTSGRAAYNEQFF.

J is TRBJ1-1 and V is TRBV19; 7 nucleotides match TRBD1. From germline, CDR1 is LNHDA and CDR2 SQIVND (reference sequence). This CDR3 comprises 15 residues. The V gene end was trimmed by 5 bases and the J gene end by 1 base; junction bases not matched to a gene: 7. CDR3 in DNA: TGTGCCAGTAGTCCAGGGGGAAGGAGGAACACTGAAGCTTTCTTT. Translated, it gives CASSPGGRRNTEAFF.

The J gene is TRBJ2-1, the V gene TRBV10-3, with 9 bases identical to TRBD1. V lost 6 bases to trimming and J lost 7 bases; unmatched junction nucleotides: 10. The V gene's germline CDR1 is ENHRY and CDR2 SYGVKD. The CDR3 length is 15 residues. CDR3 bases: TGTGCCATCAGAGCGTCCCGGGACAGGGTTAATGAGCAGTTCTTC. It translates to CAIRASRDRVNEQFF.

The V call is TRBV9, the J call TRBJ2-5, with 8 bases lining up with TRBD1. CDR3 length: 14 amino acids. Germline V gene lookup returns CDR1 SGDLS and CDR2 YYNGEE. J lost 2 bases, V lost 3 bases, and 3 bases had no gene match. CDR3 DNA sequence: TGTGCCAGCAGCGCAGGACAGGGTCAAGAGACCCAGTACTTC. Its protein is CASSAGQGQETQYF.

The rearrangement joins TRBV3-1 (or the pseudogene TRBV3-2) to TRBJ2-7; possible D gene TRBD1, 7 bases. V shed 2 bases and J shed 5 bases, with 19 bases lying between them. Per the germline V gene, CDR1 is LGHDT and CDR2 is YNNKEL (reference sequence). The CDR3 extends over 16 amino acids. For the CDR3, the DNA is TGTGCCAGCAGCCAACGATCCGGGACCAGGGGGGACGAGCAGTACTTC. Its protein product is CASSQRSGTRGDEQYF.

CDR3 protein: CASSLLFGRGLDEQFF. In DNA, the CDR3 is TGTGCCAGCAGCCTCCTATTTGGCAGAGGGCTCGATGAGCAGTTCTTC. The chain carries TRBV28 and TRBJ2-1, with D possibly TRBD2 on 5 matching bases. The germline V gene encodes CDR1 MDHEN and CDR2 SYDVKM. This CDR3 comprises 16 residues. V lost 6 bases and J 8 bases, leaving 23 bases between the germline ends.

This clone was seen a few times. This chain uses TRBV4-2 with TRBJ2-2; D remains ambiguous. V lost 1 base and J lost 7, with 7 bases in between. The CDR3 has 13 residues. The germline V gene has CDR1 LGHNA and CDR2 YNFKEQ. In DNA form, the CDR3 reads TGTGCCAGCAGCCAAGTGACGGGCGGGGAGCTGTTTTTT. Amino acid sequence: CASSQVTGGELFF.

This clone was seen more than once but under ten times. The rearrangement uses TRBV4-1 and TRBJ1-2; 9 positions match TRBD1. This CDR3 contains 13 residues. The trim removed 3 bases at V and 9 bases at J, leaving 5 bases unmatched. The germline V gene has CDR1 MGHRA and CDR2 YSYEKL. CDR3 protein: CASSQTGTGRYTF. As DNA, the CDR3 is TGCGCCAGCAGCCAGACCGGGACAGGGCGCTACACCTTC.

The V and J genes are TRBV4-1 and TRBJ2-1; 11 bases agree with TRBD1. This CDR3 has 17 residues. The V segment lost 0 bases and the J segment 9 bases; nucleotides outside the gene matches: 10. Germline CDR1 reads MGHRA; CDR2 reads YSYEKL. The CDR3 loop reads CASSQDSQWDRGGEQFF. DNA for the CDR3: TGCGCCAGCAGCCAAGACTCCCAATGGGACAGGGGGGGTGAGCAGTTCTTC.

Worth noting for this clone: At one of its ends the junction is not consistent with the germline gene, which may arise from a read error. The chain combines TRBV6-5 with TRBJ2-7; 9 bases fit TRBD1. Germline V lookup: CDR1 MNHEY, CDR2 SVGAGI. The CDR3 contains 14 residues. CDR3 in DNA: TGTGCCAGCAGCAAACAGGGGGCGCCTTACGGGCAGTACTTC. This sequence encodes CASSKQGAPYGQYF.

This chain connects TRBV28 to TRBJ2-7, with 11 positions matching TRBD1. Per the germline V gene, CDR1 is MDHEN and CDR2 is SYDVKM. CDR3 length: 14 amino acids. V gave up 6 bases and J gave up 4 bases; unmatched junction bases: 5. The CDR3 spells CASSGWDRGYEQYF. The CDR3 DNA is TGTGCCAGCAGCGGCTGGGACAGGGGGTACGAGCAGTACTTC. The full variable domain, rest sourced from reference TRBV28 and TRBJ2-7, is DVKVTQSSRYLVKRTGEKVFLECVQDMDHENMFWYRQDPGLGLRLIYFSYDVKMKEKGDIPEGYSVSREKKERFSLILESASTNQTSMYLCASSGWDRGYEQYFGPGTRLTVT.

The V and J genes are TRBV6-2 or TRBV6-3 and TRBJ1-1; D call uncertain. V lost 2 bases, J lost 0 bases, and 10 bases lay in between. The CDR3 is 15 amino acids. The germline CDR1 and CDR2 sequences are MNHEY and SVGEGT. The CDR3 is CASSYTQVMNTEAFF. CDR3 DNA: TGTGCCAGCAGTTACACTCAAGTGATGAACACTGAAGCTTTCTTT.

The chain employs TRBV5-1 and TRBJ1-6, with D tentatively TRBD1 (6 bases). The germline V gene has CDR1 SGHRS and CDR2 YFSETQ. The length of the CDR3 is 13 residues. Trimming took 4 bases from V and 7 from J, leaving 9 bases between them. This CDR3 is CASSVGTNSPLHF. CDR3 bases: TGCGCCAGCAGCGTGGGGACAAATTCACCCCTCCACTTT.

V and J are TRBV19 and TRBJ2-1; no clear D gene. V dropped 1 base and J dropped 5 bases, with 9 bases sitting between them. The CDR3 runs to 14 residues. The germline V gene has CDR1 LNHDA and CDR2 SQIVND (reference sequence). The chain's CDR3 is CASSIVGNNNEQFF. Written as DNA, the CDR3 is TGTGCCAGTAGTATAGTGGGCAATAACAATGAGCAGTTCTTC.

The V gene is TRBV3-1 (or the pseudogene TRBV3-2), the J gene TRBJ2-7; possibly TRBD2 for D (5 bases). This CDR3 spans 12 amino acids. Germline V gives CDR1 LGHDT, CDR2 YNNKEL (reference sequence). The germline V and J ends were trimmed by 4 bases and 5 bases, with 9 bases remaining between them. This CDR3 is CASSRGSDEQYF. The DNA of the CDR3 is TGTGCCAGCAGCCGGGGTAGCGACGAGCAGTACTTC.